The clone carrying this T cell receptor (beta chain) was picked up a small number of times. Its antigen is unidentified. V was pared by 5 bases and J by 0 bases, with 14 bases between. The germline V gene has CDR1 MNHNS and CDR2 SASEGT. This CDR3 comprises 16 residues. Template switching introduced a universal primer site, and the cDNA bore unique molecular identifiers. TCRdb analysed the 5' RACE reads with MiXCR anew, one entry per CDR3 protein. The table includes 500,000 to 650,000 distinct CDR3 sequences, about 7.6% detected once. The data stem from a study of identical twins. The donor group consisted entirely of healthy Caucasians. Study results and caveats: Clonotypes of the beta chain that were abundant in cord blood carried fewer insertions (memory repertoires showed none).

These data are also associated with another study on yellow fever vaccine responses in identical twins.

Sequencing was done on a sample of PBMCs. The genes are TRBV6-1 and TRBJ2-1; D is ambiguous. The receptor comes from a woman younger than 30 in good health. In DNA form, the CDR3 reads TGTGCCAGCAGTCCCCGTCCCAGCGCCTCCTACAATGAGCAGTTCTTC. This encodes CASSPRPSASYNEQFF.